These T cell receptor beta chains were read from a single sample in a study of T cell repertoires in cytomegalovirus infection. Antigens for these TCRs are unknown. MiXCR, run by TCRdb on the reads, gives a single entry per CDR3 protein. The profile covers about 890,000 distinct CDR3 sequences, with about 33% appearing a single time and roughly 12% taken by the ten largest. Here the sequenced sample was cultured CD8+ T cells from PBMCs, taken from culture after CMV antigen stimulation. The receptors were gathered from a human donor in good health (CMV status not recorded). Some clones in this sample may be carry-over from other donors' samples. Each CDR3 is given with its conserved first and last residue. A D gene is named only where the DNA matches it firmly. Only some rows state a clone size, as once, few, many or a class for expanded clones.

TRBD1 | few | TRBJ2-7 | TRBV7-6 | CASSLGGQILYEQYF | TGTGCCAGCAGCTTAGGGGGACAGATACTTTACGAGCAGTACTTC
TRBD2 | NA | TRBJ2-1 | TRBV27 | CASSLSNGDYYNEQFF | TGTGCCAGCAGTTTATCGAACGGGGACTACTACAATGAGCAGTTCTTC
NA | few | TRBJ1-2 | TRBV7-8 | CASSPPGGRLDYGYTF | TGTGCCAGCAGCCCCCCCGGGGGGCGCTTGGACTATGGCTACACCTTC
NA | few | TRBJ1-1 | TRBV27 | CASSLSRVETAFF | TGTGCCAGCAGTTTATCAAGGGTCGAGACGGCTTTCTTT
NA | NA | TRBJ2-3 | TRBV6-2/TRBV6-3 | CASTPGLPLDTQYF | TGTGCCAGCACCCCGGGACTTCCTTTGGATACGCAGTATTTT
TRBD1 | few | TRBJ1-2 | TRBV4-1 | CASSQDPGTGGYGYTF | TGCGCCAGCAGCCAAGACCCCGGGACAGGGGGGTATGGCTACACCTTC
NA | NA | TRBJ1-2 | TRBV7-8 | CASSLGTAGYGYTF | TGTGCCAGCAGCCTGGGGACGGCCGGCTATGGCTACACCTTC
NA | NA | TRBJ1-1 | TRBV30 | CAWRDRPEAFF | TGTGCCTGGAGAGACCGACCCGAAGCTTTCTTT
NA | NA | TRBJ1-5 | TRBV19 | CASSTGDGNQPQHF | TGTGCCAGTAGTACGGGGGACGGCAATCAGCCCCAGCATTTT
TRBD2 | NA | TRBJ2-1 | TRBV29-1 | CSVDGRGVNNEQFF | TGCAGCGTGGACGGGCGGGGGGTGAACAATGAGCAGTTCTTC
TRBD2 | NA | TRBJ2-3 | TRBV9 | CASSVVTSGTTDTQYF | TGTGCCAGCAGCGTAGTGACTAGCGGAACGACAGATACGCAGTATTTT
TRBD1 | NA | TRBJ1-1 | TRBV10-3 | CAISVIQGAKNTEAFF | TGTGCCATCAGTGTAATACAGGGGGCGAAGAACACTGAAGCTTTCTTT